The rows below give T cell receptor beta chains drawn from one sample of a study of tumor-infiltrating lymphocytes in oesophageal squamous cell carcinoma. From the PCR reads, TCRdb called clonotypes with MiXCR, one entry per CDR3 protein. The sample records some 11,000 distinct CDR3 sequences, approximately 50% being singletons. The sequenced sample was esophageal tumor tissue. The receptors here all came from a female donor with esophageal squamous cell carcinoma. Each CDR3 is given with its conserved first and last residue.

V	CDR3
TRBV7-9	CASSLDGGASDEQFF
TRBV12-3/TRBV12-4	CASSLGGSQPQHF
TRBV6-1	CASSEVGTGVAFF
TRBV6-1	CASRTSGRASTYNEQFF
TRBV11-2	CASSNALAGAHEQYF
TRBV7-2	CASSLDGASGSISEQYF
TRBV28	CASSFERGRETQYF
TRBV7-2	CASRPAGVGEQYF
TRBV2	CASSTYRESYEQYF
TRBV4-1	CASSQETGTHYGYTF
TRBV24-1	CATSEPRGQATF
TRBV11-3	CASSLGTGPDTQYF
TRBV6-1	CASSEQIKDEQFF
TRBV6-1	CASSDRGGGDLTDTQYF
TRBV11-3	CASSLEGGSGYEQYF
TRBV12-3/TRBV12-4	CASSLWGGTNTEAFF
TRBV7-2	CASSLRTSGGRDEQFF
TRBV27	CASSPIATSGSSNEQFF
TRBV6-6	CASSFLGTGGNEQFF
TRBV20-1	CSARDAGLGTDTQYF
TRBV7-2	CAIPGQNSYEQYF
TRBV7-8	CASSFRMFRDRVSSGANVLTF
TRBV7-2	CASSSGQGGNSPLHF
TRBV6-1	CASSEELTYQETQYF
TRBV6-1	CASTDPRHVGETQYF
TRBV6-5	CASSGSGETQYF
TRBV25-1	CASSESSSSPLHF
TRBV7-2	CASSQDRGETQYF
TRBV7-3	CASSLQGAKRGTQYF
TRBV6-5	CASTVLAGAGEQFF
TRBV7-6	CASSQGPGTGNTIYF
TRBV7-6	CASSLETEGRNPYEQYF
TRBV7-6	CASSMEPLAGELFF
TRBV28	CASSFDRGTEAFF
TRBV7-4	CASSASGTANTGELFF
TRBV7-2	CASSWDRGPDTQYF
TRBV7-2	CASSSDEIGQYF
TRBV20-1	CSARGLAGVWDEQYF
TRBV7-2	CASSLVEGGRYEQYF
TRBV4-3	CASSRDWGSSYNEQFF
TRBV7-2	CASSSRLAATTDTQYF
TRBV11-2	CASSPSGVGETQYF
TRBV11-2	CASSLRNPGISGANVLTF
TRBV12-3/TRBV12-4	CASSPSSYEQYF
TRBV7-6	CASSFTGGAEAFF
TRBV7-2	CASSRKAGTENSPLHF
TRBV7-6	CASSLAPGLAGGGSYEQYF
TRBV7-2	CASSLDGGGLHEQYF
TRBV6-1	CASSRPPSGFSYNEQFF
TRBV10-3	CAISEGREITEAFF
TRBV7-8	CASSRRGGAGQETQYF
TRBV6-1	CASSLAGVPQETQYF
TRBV6-4	CASSEWAEETQYF
TRBV28	CASSLGGEGGSYNEQYF
TRBV7-7	CASSPGLATETQYF
TRBV11-2	CASSFVLSSYEQFF